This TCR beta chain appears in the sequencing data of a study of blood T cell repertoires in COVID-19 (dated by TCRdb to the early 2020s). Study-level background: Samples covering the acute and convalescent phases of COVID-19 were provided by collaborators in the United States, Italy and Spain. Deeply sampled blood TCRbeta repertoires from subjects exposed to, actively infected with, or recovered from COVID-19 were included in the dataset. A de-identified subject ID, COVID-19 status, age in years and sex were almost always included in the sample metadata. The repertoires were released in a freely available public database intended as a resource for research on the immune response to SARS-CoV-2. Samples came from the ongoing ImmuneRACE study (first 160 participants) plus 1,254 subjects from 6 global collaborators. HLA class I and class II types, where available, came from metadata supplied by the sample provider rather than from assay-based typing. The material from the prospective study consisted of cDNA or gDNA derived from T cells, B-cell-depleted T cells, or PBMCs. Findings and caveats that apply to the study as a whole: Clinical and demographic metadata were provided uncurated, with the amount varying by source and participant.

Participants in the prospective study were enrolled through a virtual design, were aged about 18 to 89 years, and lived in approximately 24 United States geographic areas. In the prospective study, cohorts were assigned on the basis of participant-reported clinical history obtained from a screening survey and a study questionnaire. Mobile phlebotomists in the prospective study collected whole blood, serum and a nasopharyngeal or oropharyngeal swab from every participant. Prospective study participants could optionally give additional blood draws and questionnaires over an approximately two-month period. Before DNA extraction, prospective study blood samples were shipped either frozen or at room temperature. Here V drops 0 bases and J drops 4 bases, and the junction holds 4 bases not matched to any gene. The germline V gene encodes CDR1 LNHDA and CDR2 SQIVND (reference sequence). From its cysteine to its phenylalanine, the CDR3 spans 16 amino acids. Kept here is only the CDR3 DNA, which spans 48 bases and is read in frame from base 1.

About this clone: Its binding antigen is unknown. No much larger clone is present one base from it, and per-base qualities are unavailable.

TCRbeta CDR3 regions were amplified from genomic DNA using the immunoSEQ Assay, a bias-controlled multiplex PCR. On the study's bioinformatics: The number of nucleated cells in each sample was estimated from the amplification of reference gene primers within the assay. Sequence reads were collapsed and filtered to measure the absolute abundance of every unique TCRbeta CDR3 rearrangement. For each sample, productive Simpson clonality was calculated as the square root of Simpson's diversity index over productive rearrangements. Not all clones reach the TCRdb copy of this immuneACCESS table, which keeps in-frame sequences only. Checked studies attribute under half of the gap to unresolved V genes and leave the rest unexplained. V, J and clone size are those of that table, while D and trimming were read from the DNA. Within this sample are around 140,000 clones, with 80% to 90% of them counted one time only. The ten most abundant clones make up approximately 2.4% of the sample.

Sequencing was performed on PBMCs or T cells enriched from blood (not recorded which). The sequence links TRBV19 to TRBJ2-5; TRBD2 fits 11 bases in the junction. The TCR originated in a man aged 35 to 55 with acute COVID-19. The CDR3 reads CASSIDTSGGRETQYF. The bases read TGTGCCAGTAGTATAGATACTAGCGGGGGTCGAGAGACCCAGTACTTC. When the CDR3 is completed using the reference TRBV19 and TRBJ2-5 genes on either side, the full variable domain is DGGITQSPKYLFRKEGQNVTLSCEQNLNHDAMYWYRQDPGQGLRLIYYSQIVNDFQKGDIAEGYSVSREKKESFPLTVTSAQKNPTAFYLCASSIDTSGGRETQYFGPGTRLLVL.